The T cell receptor (beta chain) under discussion was sequenced for a study of blood T cell repertoires in COVID-19. The overall study: Specimens from acute and convalescent COVID-19 originated in the United States, Italy and Spain.

Data came from immunoSEQ multiplex PCR; TCRdb stores just in-frame clones and leaves some out. The sample has 100,000 or so clones; 92% are singletons. Sequenced: peripheral blood. This receptor was identified in a man aged 50-60 years with active COVID-19.

This CDR3 reads CATEPSETDINSPLHF. The CDR3 nucleotides are TGTGCCACGGAGCCCTCCGAGACGGATATTAATTCACCCCTCCACTTT. This sequence joins TRBV28 and TRBJ1-6; D call uncertain. Germline-derived CDR1 and CDR2 are MDHEN and SYDVKM. The V and J ends lost 10 bases and 6 bases respectively, with 22 bases between them. The CDR3 sequence is 16 residues long.